This TCR beta chain emerged from a study of blood T cell repertoires in COVID-19. TCRdb's table, derived via immunoSEQ multiplex PCR, lists solely in-frame clones and lacks some. The profile shows fewer than 400,000 clones, 90% of them singletons. This CDR3 contains 15 residues. The germline CDR1 and CDR2 sequences are SEHNR and FQNEAQ (reference sequence). Trimming took 1 base from V and 5 from J, leaving 12 bases between them. This study enrolled people aged roughly 18 to 89 from about 26 US geographic areas. The study assigned cohorts using participant-reported clinical history. This sequence originates from a woman between 25 and 40 years old who had been exposed to COVID-19. V is TRBV7-9 and J is TRBJ1-5; maybe TRBD1 (5 bases). The sample taken for sequencing was PBMCs or T cells enriched from blood (not recorded which). The CDR3 nucleotides read TGTGCCAGCAGCTTAGTAGGCGGAGGGGATCAGCCCCAGCATTTT. It yields the protein CASSLVGGGDQPQHF. Looking up the rest from reference TRBV7-9 and TRBJ1-5 gives the full variable domain: DTGVSQNPRHKITKRGQNVTFRCDPISEHNRLYWYRQTLGQGPEFLTYFQNEAQLEKSRLLSDRFSAERPKGSFSTLEIQRTEQGDSAMYLCASSLVGGGDQPQHFGDGTRLSIL.